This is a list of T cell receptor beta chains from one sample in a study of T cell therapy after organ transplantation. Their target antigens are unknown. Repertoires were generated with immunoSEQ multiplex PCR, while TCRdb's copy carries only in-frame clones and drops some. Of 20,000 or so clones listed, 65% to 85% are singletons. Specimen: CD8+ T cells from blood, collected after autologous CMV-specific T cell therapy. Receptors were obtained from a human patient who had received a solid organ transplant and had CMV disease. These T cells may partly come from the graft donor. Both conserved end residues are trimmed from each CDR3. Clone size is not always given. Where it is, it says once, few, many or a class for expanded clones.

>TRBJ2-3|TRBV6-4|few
ASSDRGGTDTQY
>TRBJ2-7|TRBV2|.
AVGQSYEQY
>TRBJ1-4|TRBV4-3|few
ASSQEGGSISEKLF
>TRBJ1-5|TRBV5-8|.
ASSIQGYSNQPQH
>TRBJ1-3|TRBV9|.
ASSVDSSGNTIY
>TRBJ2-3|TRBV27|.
ASSLRRQDTQY